This T cell receptor (beta chain) appears in the sequencing data of a study of T cells in Graves' hyperthyroidism and ophthalmopathy. The junction had 4 bases not matched to a gene; V was cut back by 4 bases and J by 5 bases. CDR1 is MNHNY and CDR2 is SVGAGI in the germline V gene (reference sequence). The CDR3 loop spans 13 amino acids. This clonotype has just a few counts. TCR beta CDR3 sequences were amplified from RNA transcripts. A first-round RT-PCR of the TCR CDR3 used the HTBI primer set. In TCRdb, the multiplex PCR reads were re-called with MiXCR into one record per CDR3 protein. Of about 840,000 distinct CDR3 sequences in the sample, about 38% were seen once. Out of 10 ml of fresh peripheral blood came the PBMCs.

This chain links TRBV6-6 with TRBJ2-7; 8 bases line up with TRBD2. This TCR came from a man between 18 and 35 years old with Graves' hyperthyroidism. Source material: blood. The CDR3 protein is CASSWTRGDEQYF. In DNA form, the CDR3 reads TGTGCCAGCAGTTGGACGCGGGGGGACGAGCAGTACTTC.